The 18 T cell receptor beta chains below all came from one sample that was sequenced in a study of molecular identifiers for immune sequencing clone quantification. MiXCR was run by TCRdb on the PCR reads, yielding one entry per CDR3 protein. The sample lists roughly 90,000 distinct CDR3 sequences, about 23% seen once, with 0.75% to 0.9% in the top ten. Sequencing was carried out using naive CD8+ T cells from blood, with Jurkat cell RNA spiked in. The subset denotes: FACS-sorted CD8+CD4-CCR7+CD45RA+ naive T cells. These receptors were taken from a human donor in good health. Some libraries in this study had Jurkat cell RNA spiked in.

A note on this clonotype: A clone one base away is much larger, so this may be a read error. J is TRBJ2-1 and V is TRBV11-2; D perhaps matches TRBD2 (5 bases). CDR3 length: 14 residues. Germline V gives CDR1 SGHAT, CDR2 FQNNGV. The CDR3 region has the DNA TGTGCCAGCAGCTCAGGACTGAACCCCGAAAAGCAGTCCTTC. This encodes CASSSGLNPEKQSF.

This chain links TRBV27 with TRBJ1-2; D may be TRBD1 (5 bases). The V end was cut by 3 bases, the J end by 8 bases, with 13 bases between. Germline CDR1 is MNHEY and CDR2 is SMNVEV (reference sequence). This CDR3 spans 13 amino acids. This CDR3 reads CASSFGTRQGYTF. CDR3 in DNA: TGTGCCAGCAGTTTTGGGACCCGTCAAGGCTACACCTTC.

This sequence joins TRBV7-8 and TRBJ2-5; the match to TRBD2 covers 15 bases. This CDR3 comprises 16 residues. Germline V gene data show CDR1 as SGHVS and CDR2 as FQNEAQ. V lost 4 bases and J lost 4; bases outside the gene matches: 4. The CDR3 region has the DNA TGTGCCAGCAGCTCTTGGACTAGCGGGGGGGCAGAGACCCAGTACTTC. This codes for CASSSWTSGGAETQYF.

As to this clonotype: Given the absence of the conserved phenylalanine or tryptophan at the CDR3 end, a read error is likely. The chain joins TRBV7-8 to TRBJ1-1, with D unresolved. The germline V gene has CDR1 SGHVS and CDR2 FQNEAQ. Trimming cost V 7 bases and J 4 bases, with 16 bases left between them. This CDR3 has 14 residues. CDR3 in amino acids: CASTRETTLTEAFL. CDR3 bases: TGTGCCAGCACCCGGGAGACTACTCTCACTGAAGCTTTCCTT.

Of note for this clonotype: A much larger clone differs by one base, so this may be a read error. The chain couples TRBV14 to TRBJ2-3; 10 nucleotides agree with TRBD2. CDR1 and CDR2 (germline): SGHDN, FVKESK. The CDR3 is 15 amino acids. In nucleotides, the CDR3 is TGTGCCAGCAGCCAAGAAGCGGGAGGGGTAGATACGCGGTATTTT. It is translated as CASSQEAGGVDTRYF. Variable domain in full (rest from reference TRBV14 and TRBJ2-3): EAGVTQFPSHSVIEKGQTVTLRCDPISGHDNLYWYRRVMGKEIKFLLHFVKESKQDESGMPNNRFLAERTGGTYSTLKVQPAELEDSGVYFCASSQEAGGVDTRYFGPGTRLTVL.

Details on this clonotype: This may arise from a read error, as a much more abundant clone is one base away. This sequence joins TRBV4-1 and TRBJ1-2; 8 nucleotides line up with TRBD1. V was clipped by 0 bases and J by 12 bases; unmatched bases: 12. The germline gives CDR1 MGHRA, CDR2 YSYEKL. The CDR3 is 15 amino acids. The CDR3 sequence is CASSQEAGTGSGHTF. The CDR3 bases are TGCGCCAGCAGCCAAGAAGCCGGGACAGGTTCCGGCCACACCTTC.

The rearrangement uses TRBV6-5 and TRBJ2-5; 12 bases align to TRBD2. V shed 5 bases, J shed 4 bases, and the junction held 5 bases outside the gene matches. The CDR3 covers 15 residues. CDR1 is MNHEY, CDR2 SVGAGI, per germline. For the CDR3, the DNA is TGTGCCAGCAGTAACCCGGGACTAGCGGGAGAGACCCAGTACTTC. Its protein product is CASSNPGLAGETQYF.

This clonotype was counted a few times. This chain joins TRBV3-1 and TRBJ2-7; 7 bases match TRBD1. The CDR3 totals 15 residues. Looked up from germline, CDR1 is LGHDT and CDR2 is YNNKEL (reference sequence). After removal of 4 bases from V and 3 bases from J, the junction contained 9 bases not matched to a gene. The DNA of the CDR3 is TGTGCCAGCAGCCCTTTTCCCGGGACAGTCTACGAGCAGTACTTC. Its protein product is CASSPFPGTVYEQYF.

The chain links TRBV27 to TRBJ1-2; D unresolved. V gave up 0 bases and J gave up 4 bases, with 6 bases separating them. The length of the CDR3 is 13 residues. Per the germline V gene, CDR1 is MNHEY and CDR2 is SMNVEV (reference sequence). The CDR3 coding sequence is TGTGCCAGCAGTTTATCAGGTCGCTATGGCTACACCTTC. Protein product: CASSLSGRYGYTF.

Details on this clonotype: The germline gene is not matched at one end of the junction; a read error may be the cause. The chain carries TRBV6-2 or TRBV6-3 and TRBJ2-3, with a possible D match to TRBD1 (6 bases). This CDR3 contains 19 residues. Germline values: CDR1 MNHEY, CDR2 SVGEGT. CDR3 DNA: TGTGCCAGCAGTTACGGATTCAACAGGGAGACAATCCGCACAGATGCGCAGTATTTT. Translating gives CASSYGFNRETIRTDAQYF.

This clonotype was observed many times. The CDR3 nucleotides are TGTGCCAGCAGTCCACGGACCCGTCTGAACACTGAAGCTTTCTTT. This gives the protein CASSPRTRLNTEAFF. The chain joins TRBV28 to TRBJ1-1; no clear D gene. This CDR3 region has 15 residues. Germline V gives CDR1 MDHEN, CDR2 SYDVKM. Trimming left V 5 bases short and J 0 bases short, with 13 bases between.

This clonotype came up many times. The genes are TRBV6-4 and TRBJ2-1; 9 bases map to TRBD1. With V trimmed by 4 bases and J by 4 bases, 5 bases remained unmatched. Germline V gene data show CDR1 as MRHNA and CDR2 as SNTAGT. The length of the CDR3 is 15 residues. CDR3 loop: CASSATGGRYNEQFF. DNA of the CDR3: TGTGCCAGCAGTGCCACAGGGGGCCGTTACAATGAGCAGTTCTTC.

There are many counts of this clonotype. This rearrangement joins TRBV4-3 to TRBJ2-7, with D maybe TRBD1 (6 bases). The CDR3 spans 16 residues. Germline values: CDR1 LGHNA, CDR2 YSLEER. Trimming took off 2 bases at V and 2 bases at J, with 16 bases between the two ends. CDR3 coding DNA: TGCGCCAGCAGCCAATCCCGGGACACTATAGCCTACGAGCAGTACTTC. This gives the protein CASSQSRDTIAYEQYF.

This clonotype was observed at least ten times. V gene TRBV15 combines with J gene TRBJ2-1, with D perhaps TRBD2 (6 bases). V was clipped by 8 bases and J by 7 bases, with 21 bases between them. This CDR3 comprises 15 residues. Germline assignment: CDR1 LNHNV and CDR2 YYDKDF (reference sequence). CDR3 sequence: CATRGTVPAGNEQFF. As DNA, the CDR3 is TGTGCCACCCGTGGGACGGTCCCCGCGGGGAATGAGCAGTTCTTC. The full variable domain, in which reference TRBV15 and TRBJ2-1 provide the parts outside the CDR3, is DAMVIQNPRYQVTQFGKPVTLSCSQTLNHNVMYWYQQKSSQAPKLLFHYYDKDFNNEADTPDNFQSRRPNTSFCFLDIRSPGLGDTAMYLCATRGTVPAGNEQFFGPGTRLTVL.

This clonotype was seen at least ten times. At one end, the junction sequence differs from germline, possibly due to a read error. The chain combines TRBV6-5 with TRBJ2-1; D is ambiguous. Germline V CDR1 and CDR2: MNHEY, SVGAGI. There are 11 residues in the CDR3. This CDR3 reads CASSSYDEQFF. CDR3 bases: TGTGCCAGCAGTTCCTACGATGAGCAGTTCTTC.

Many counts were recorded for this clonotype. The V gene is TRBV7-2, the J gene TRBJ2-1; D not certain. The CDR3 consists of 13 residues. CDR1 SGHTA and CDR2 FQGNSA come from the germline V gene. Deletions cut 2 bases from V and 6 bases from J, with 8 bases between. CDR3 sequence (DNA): TGTGCCAGCAGCTTACTCTCCAGCAATGAGCAGTTCTTC. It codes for CASSLLSSNEQFF.

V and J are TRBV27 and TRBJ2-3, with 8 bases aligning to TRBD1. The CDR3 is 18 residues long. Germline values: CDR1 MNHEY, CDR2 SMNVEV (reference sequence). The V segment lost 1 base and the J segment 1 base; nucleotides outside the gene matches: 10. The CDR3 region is CASSLLGPGGAGTDTQYF. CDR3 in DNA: TGTGCCAGCAGTTTATTGGGCCCAGGGGGCGCTGGCACAGATACGCAGTATTTT.

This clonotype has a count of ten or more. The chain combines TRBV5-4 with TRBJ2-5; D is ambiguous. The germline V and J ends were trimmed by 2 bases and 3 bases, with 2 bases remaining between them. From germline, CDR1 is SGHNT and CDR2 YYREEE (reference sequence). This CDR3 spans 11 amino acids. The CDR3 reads CASSFEETQYF. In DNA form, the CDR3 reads TGTGCCAGCAGCTTCGAAGAGACCCAGTACTTC.